This T cell receptor beta chain came from a study of cytomegalovirus exposure and HLA in healthy donors. Study-wide context: Among around 170 million T cells, an earlier analysis found roughly 100 million unique TCR beta sequences. Study-level points and caveats: The authors listed 150 to 200 TCR beta chains as cytomegalovirus-associated. Reported findings show TCR beta sequences accurately forecast HLA-A and HLA-B alleles in most subjects. Later analysis demonstrated an association between a missense DCLRE1C variant and TCR beta V- and J-gene trimming.

With 60 Vbeta and 13 Jbeta primers, the PCR was carried out. Only in-frame clones appear in the TCRdb table, and some are missing; sequencing was by immunoSEQ multiplex PCR. The sample has about 120,000 clones; over 65% are singletons. This clone was seen only a few times. The antigen is unknown. V was clipped by 4 bases and J by 6 bases; unmatched bases: 11. Germline-derived CDR1 and CDR2 are MNHNY and SVGAGI (reference sequence). The length of the CDR3 is 16 residues. This TCR was sampled from a woman aged 40 to 50 in good health and CMV-seropositive. What was sequenced was PBMCs. This sequence joins TRBV6-6 and TRBJ2-7, with 11 nucleotides matching TRBD2. The CDR3 loop is CASSSLGLAGESEQYF. For the CDR3, the DNA is TGTGCCAGCAGTTCGTTAGGACTAGCGGGTGAGTCCGAGCAGTACTTC.